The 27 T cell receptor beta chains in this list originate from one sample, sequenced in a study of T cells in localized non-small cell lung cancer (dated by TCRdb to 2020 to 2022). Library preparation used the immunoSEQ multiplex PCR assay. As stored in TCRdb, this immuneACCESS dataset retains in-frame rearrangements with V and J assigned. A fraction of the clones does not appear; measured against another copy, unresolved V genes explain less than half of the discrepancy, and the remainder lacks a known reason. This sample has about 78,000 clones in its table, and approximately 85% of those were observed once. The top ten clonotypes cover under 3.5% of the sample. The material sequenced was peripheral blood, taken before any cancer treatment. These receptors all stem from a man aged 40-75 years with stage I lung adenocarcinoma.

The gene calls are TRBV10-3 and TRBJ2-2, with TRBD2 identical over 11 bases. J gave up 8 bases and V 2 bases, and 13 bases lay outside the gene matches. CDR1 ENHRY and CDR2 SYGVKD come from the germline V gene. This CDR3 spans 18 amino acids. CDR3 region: CAISENSVLAGAGGELFF. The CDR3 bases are TGTGCCATCAGTGAGAATTCTGTACTAGCGGGGGCAGGAGGGGAGCTGTTTTTT.

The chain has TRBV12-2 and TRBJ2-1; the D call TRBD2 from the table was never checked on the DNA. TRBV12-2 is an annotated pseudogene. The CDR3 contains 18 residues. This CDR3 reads CAIPGYSRTSGRYNEQFF. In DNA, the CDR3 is TGTGCAATCCCGGGCTACTCAAGGACTAGCGGAAGATACAATGAGCAGTTCTTC.

CDR3 sequence reads: CASSQGQGRETQYF. As DNA, the CDR3 is TGTGCCAGCAGTCAAGGACAGGGGCGAGAGACCCAGTACTTC. The rearrangement joins TRBV27 to TRBJ2-5; the match to TRBD1 covers 9 bases. Germline assignment: CDR1 MNHEY and CDR2 SMNVEV (reference sequence). The CDR3 extends over 14 amino acids. The J segment lost 4 bases and the V segment lost 5 bases, leaving 5 bases of the junction unmatched.

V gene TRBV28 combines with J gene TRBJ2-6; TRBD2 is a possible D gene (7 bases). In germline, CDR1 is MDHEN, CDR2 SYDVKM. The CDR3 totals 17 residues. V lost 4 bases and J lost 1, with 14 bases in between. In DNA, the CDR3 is TGTGCCAGCAGTTCCAGGGGAGGGAGGTCTGGGGCCAACGTCCTGACTTTC. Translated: CASSSRGGRSGANVLTF. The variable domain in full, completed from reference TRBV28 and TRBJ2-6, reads DVKVTQSSRYLVKRTGEKVFLECVQDMDHENMFWYRQDPGLGLRLIYFSYDVKMKEKGDIPEGYSVSREKKERFSLILESASTNQTSMYLCASSSRGGRSGANVLTFGAGSRLTVL.

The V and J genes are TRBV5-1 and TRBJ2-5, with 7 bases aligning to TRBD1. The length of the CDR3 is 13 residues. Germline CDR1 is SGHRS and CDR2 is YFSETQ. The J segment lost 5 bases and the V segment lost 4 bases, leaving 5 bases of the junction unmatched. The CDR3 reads CASSNDRAETQYF. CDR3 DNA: TGCGCCAGCAGCAACGACAGGGCGGAGACCCAGTACTTC.

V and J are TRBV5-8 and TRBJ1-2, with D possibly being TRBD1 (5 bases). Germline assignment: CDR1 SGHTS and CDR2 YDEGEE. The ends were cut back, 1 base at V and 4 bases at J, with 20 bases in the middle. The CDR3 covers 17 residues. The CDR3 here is CASSLFSGAASRYGYTF. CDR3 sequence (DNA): TGTGCCAGCAGCTTGTTTTCTGGGGCAGCATCCCGCTATGGCTACACCTTC. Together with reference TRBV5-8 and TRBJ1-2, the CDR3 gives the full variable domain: EAGVTQSPTHLIKTRGQQATLRCSPISGHTSVYWYQQALGLGLQFLLWYDEGEERNRGNFPPRFSGRQFPNYSSELNVNALELEDSALYLCASSLFSGAASRYGYTFGSGTRLTVV.

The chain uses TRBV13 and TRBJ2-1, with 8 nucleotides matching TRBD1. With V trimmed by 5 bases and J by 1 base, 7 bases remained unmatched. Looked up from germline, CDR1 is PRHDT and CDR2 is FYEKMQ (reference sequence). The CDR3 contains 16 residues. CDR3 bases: TGTGCCAGCAGCATACAGGGGGGAAATTCCTACAATGAGCAGTTCTTC. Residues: CASSIQGGNSYNEQFF.

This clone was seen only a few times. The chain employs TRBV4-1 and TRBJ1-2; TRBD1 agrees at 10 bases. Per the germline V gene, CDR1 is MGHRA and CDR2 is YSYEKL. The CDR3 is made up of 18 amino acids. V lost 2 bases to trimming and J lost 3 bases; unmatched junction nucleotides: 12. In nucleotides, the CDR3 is TGCGCCAGCAGCCAACCCAGGACAGGGGGGTCATCGGACTATGGCTACACCTTC. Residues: CASSQPRTGGSSDYGYTF.

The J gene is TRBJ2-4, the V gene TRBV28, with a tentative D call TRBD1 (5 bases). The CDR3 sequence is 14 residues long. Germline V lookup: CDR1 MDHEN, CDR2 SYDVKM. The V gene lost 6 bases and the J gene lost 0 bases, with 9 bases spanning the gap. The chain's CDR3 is CASRPQGAKNIQYF. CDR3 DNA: TGTGCCAGCAGACCGCAGGGAGCCAAAAACATTCAGTACTTC.

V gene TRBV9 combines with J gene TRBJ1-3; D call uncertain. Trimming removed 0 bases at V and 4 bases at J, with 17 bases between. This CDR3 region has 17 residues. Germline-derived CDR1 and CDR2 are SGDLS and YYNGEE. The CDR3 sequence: CASSVDSWSGSGNTIYF. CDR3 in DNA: TGTGCCAGCAGCGTAGACTCTTGGAGCGGATCCGGAAACACCATATATTTT.

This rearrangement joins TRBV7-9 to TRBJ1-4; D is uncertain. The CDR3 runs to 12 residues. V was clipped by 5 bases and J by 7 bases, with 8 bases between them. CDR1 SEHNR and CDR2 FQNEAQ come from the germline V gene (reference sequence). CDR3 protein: CASSPLGEKLFF. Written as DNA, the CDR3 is TGTGCCAGCAGCCCACTGGGTGAAAAACTGTTTTTT.

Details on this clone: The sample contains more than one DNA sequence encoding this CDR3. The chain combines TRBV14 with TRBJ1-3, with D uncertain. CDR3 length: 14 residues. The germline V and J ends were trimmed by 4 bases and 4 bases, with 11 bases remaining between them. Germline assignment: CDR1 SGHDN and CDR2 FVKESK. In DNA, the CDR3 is TGTGCCAGCAGCCCTACGACCGCCGGAAACACCATATATTTT. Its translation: CASSPTTAGNTIYF.

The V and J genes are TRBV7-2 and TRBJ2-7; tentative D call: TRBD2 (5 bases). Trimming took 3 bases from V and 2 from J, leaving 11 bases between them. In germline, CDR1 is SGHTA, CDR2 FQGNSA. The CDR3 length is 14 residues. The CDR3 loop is CASSFYPGTYEQYF. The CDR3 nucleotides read TGTGCCAGCAGCTTCTATCCGGGAACCTACGAGCAGTACTTC.

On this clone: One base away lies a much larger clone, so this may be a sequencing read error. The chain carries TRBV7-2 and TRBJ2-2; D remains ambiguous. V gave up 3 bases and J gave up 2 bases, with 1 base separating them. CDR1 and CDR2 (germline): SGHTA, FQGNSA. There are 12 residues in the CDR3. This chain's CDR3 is CASSFNTGELFF. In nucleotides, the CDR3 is TGTGCCAGCAGCTTTAACACCGGGGAGCTGTTTTTT.

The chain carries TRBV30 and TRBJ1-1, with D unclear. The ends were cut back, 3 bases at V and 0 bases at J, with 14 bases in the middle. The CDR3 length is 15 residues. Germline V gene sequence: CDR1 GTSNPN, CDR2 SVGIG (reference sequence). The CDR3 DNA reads TGTGCCTGGAGCCTTTCGACAACTTTGAACACTGAAGCTTTCTTT. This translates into CAWSLSTTLNTEAFF.

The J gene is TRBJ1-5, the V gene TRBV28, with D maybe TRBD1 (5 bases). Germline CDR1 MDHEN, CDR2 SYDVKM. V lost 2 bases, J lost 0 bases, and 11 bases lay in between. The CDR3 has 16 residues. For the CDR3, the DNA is TGTGCCAGCAGTTTAGTCGGGGCGTCTAGCAATCAGCCCCAGCATTTT. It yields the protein CASSLVGASSNQPQHF.

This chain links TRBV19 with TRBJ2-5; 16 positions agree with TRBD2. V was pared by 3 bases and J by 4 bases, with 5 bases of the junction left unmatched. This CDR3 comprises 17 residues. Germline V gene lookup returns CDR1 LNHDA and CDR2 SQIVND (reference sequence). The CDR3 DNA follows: TGTGCCAGTAGTATCGGGACTAGCGGGGGGGGAGGAGAGACCCAGTACTTC. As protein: CASSIGTSGGGGETQYF.

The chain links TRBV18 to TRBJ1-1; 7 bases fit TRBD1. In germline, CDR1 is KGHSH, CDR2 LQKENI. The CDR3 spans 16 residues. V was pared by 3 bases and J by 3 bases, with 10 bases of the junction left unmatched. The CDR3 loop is CASSPLTGRADTEAFF. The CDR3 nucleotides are TGTGCCAGCTCACCCTTGACAGGGCGGGCGGACACTGAAGCTTTCTTT.

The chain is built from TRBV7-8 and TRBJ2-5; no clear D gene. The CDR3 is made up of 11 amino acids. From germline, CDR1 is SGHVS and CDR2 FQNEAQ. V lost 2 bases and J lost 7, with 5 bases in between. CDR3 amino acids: CASSLLGTQYF. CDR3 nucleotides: TGTGCCAGCAGCTTATTAGGGACCCAGTACTTC. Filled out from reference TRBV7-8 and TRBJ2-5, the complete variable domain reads GAGVSQSPRYKVAKRGQDVALRCDPISGHVSLFWYQQALGQGPEFLTYFQNEAQLDKSGLPSDRFFAERPEGSVSTLKIQRTQQEDSAVYLCASSLLGTQYFGPGTRLLVL.

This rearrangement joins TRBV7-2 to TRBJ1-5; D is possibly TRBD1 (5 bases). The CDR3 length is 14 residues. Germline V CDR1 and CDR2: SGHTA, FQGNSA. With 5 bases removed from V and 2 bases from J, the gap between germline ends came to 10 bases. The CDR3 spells CASSRQGGNQPQHF. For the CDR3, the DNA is TGTGCCAGCAGCCGCCAGGGAGGCAATCAGCCCCAGCATTTT.

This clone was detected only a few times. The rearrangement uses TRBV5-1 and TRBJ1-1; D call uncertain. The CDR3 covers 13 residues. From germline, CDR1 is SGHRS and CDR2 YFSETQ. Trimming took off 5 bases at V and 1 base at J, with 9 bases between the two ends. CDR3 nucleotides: TGCGCCAGCAGTCGAACCGAGAACACTGAAGCTTTCTTT. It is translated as CASSRTENTEAFF. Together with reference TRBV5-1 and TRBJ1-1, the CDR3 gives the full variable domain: KAGVTQTPRYLIKTRGQQVTLSCSPISGHRSVSWYQQTPGQGLQFLFEYFSETQRNKGNFPGRFSGRQFSNSRSEMNVSTLELGDSALYLCASSRTENTEAFFGQGTRLTVV.

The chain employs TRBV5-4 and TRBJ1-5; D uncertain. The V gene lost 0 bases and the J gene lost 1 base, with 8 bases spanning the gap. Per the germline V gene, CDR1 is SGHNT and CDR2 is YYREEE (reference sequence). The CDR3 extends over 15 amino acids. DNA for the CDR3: TGTGCCAGCAGCTTGGGACCTGAGAGCAATCAGCCCCAGCATTTT. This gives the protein CASSLGPESNQPQHF.

CDR3 residues: CSADPTANEQFF. The CDR3 DNA reads TGCAGCGCTGACCCGACCGCAAATGAGCAGTTCTTC. This chain links TRBV29-1 with TRBJ2-1; D remains ambiguous. CDR1 is SQVTM, CDR2 ANQGSEA, per germline. The CDR3 sequence is 12 residues long. V lost 7 bases to trimming and J lost 7 bases, with 14 bases between them.

The CDR3 DNA sequence: TGTGCCAGCAGTTATCGTGGAGGGGTTTACAACTATGGCTACACCTTC. It is translated as CASSYRGGVYNYGYTF. The gene calls are TRBV6-5 and TRBJ1-2, with D tentatively TRBD1 (5 bases). Trimming pared 3 bases from V and 2 bases from J, leaving 16 bases between. This CDR3 is 16 amino acids long. The germline gives CDR1 MNHEY, CDR2 SVGAGI.

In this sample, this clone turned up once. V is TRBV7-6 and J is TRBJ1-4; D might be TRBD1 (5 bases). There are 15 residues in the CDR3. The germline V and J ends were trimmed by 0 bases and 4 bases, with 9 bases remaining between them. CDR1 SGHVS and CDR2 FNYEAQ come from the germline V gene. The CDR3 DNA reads TGTGCCAGCAGCTTAGCGGGGGGATTTAATGAAAAACTGTTTTTT. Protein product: CASSLAGGFNEKLFF. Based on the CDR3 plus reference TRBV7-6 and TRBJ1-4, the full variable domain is GAGVSQSPRYKVTKRGQDVALRCDPISGHVSLYWYRQALGQGPEFLTYFNYEAQQDKSGLPNDRFSAERPEGSISTLTIQRTEQRDSAMYRCASSLAGGFNEKLFFGSGTQLSVL.

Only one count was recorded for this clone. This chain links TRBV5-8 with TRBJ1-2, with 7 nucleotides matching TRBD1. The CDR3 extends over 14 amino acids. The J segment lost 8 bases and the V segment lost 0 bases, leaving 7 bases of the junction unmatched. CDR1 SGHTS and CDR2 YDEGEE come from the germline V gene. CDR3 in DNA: TGTGCCAGCAGCTTGGGACAGGGTTCGTGGGGCTACACCTTC. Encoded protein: CASSLGQGSWGYTF.

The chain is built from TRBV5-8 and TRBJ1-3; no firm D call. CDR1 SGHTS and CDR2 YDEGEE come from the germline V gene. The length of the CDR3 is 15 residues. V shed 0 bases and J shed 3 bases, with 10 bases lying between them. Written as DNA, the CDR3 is TGTGCCAGCAGCTTGGTTGTGGGAGGTGGAAACACCATATATTTT. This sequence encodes CASSLVVGGGNTIYF.